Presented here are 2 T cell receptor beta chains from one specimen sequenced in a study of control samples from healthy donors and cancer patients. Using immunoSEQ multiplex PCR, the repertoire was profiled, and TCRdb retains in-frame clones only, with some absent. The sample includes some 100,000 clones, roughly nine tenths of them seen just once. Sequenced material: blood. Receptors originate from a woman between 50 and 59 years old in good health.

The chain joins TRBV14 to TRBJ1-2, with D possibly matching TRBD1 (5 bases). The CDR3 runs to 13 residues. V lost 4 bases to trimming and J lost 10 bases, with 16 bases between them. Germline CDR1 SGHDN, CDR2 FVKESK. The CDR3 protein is CASSRQQGWTYTF. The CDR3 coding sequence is TGTGCCAGCAGCCGGCAGCAGGGATGGACCTACACCTTC.

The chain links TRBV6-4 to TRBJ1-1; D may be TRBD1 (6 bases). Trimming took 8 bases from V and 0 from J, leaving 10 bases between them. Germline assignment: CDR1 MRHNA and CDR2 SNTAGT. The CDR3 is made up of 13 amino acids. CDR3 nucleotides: TGTGCCAGCGATGGGGGGCTGAACACTGAAGCTTTCTTT. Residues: CASDGGLNTEAFF.